One TCR beta chain is described in this entry. Sequencing was performed with immunoSEQ multiplex PCR; in TCRdb, only in-frame clones are kept and a portion is missing. The sample includes under 200,000 clones, around 91% of them seen just once. Germline V gene sequence: CDR1 KGHSH, CDR2 LQKENI. V was pared by 2 bases and J by 8 bases, with 15 bases between. The CDR3 is made up of 14 amino acids. These data originate in a study of blood T cell repertoires in COVID-19. Turning to the study itself: T cells, B-cell-depleted T cells, or PBMCs provided the cDNA or gDNA that served as material.

Participant-reported clinical history was the basis for cohort assignment. Donors of Cohort 3 who recovered were those that had two negative PCRs, clearance, or symptom resolution. The receptor was derived from a young woman who had recovered from COVID-19. Sequencing was carried out using PBMCs or T cells enriched from blood (not recorded which). V is TRBV18 and J is TRBJ1-1; a possible D gene is TRBD1 (5 bases). The CDR3 DNA reads as TGTGCCAGCTCACCAGGGGCACAGCTTGTCGAAGCTTTCTTT. Translation: CASSPGAQLVEAFF.